Listed below are T cell receptor beta chains from one sample, sequenced in a study of OX40 agonist ivuxolimab in advanced cancers. Sequencing was performed with immunoSEQ multiplex PCR; in TCRdb, only in-frame clones are kept and a portion is missing. The table shows 40,000 to 45,000 clones, with 85% to 95% occurring only once. The specimen was CD4+ or CD8+ T cells sorted from blood, collected in a trial of the OX40 agonist ivuxolimab. These receptors originate from an adult with an advanced solid tumor such as melanoma, head and neck, liver or kidney cancer. Both conserved end residues are part of each CDR3. The D gene is left open where the match is weak. Clone size is stated in some rows and not others, as once, few, many or a class when expanded.

D gene | clone size | J gene | CDR3 length | V gene | CDR3 DNA | CDR3 protein
. | few | TRBJ2-5 | 17 | TRBV4-1 | TGCGCCAGCAGCCAAGAGGTCACGGGGACGCTCCAAGAGACCCAGTACTTC | CASSQEVTGTLQETQYF
TRBD2 | . | TRBJ2-2 | 14 | TRBV27 | TGTGCCACCGGGACTAGCTGGAACACCGGGGAGCTGTTTTTT | CATGTSWNTGELFF
TRBD2 | . | TRBJ2-2 | 15 | TRBV7-8 | TGTGCCAGCAGCTTCGGGACTAGCAAGGCCGGGGAGCTGTTTTTT | CASSFGTSKAGELFF
. | . | TRBJ2-1 | 16 | TRBV6-6 | TGTGCCAGCAGTTACTCGGGGGGTAGCTCCTACAATGAGCAGTTCTTC | CASSYSGGSSYNEQFF
. | . | TRBJ2-5 | 14 | TRBV25-1 | TGTGCCAGCAGTGAATGGTCGCCCGGGGAGACCCAGTACTTC | CASSEWSPGETQYF
TRBD1 | . | TRBJ2-7 | 15 | TRBV4-1 | TGCGCCAGCAGCCAAGATAGCAGGGGGAACTACGAGCAGTACTTC | CASSQDSRGNYEQYF
TRBD1 | . | TRBJ2-2 | 16 | TRBV5-6 | TGTGCCAGCAGCCCCTTAACAGGGGCCTGGGCCGGGGAGCTGTTTTTT | CASSPLTGAWAGELFF
TRBD2 | . | TRBJ2-6 | 17 | TRBV29-1 | TGCAGCGTTATGGGCGGGACTAGCGGGTCTGGGGCCAACGTCCTGACTTTC | CSVMGGTSGSGANVLTF
. | . | TRBJ2-1 | 10 | TRBV19 | TGTGCCAGTAGTAGGGATGAGCAGTTCTTC | CASSRDEQFF
. | . | TRBJ2-2 | 11 | TRBV19 | TGTGCCAGTAGGGGCGCCGGGGAGCTGTTTTTT | CASRGAGELFF
. | . | TRBJ2-7 | 11 | TRBV20-1 | TGCACCACACTGTCCTTACGCGAGCAGTACTTC | CTTLSLREQYF
TRBD2 | . | TRBJ2-1 | 14 | TRBV28 | TGTGCCAGCCTAACTGGACTAGCGGGAGAGGTGCAGTTCTTC | CASLTGLAGEVQFF
TRBD2 | . | TRBJ2-1 | 17 | TRBV5-1 | TGCGCCAGCAGCCGGACTAGCGGGACGGCCCGTTACAATGAGCAGTTCTTC | CASSRTSGTARYNEQFF
TRBD1 | once | TRBJ1-6 | 14 | TRBV2 | TGTGCCAGCAGAACCCCAGGGGGCGGTCGGTCCCTCCACTTT | CASRTPGGGRSLHF
TRBD1 | . | TRBJ2-7 | 14 | TRBV7-9 | TGTGCCAGCAGCTTAGTAGGACAGGGAACCGAGCAGTACTTC | CASSLVGQGTEQYF
. | . | TRBJ2-1 | 12 | TRBV27 | TGTGCCAGCAGTTCCACAGGGAATGAGCAGTTCTTC | CASSSTGNEQFF
TRBD1 | . | TRBJ1-1 | 18 | TRBV19 | TGTGCCAGTATAATTACAGGGGGCGTACCACCTCTGGGCACTGAAGCTTTCTTT | CASIITGGVPPLGTEAFF
. | few | TRBJ1-2 | 11 | TRBV10-2 | TGCGCCACAGAAGCTAACTATGGCTACACCTTC | CATEANYGYTF
. | . | TRBJ2-2 | 12 | TRBV7-2 | TGTGCCAGCAGCTTAGCAATGAGAGTGCTGTTTTTT | CASSLAMRVLFF
. | . | TRBJ2-1 | 14 | TRBV6-5 | TGTGCCAGCAGTTACTCCCCGGGAGTAAATGAGCAGTTCTTC | CASSYSPGVNEQFF
. | . | TRBJ1-2 | 12 | TRBV5-3 | TGTGCCAGAAGCTTGGTCGGGTTTGTCCACACCTTC | CARSLVGFVHTF
TRBD2 | . | TRBJ2-7 | 14 | TRBV27 | TGTGCCAGCAGCTGGACTAGCGGGAACTACGAGCAGTACTTC | CASSWTSGNYEQYF
. | few | TRBJ2-5 | 13 | TRBV2 | TGTGCCAGCAGTGTGGGCTGGCAGGTGGACCAGTACTTC | CASSVGWQVDQYF
. | once | TRBJ2-2 | 16 | TRBV12-5 | TGTGCTAGTGGTTTCATGTTACGAAACAGGACCGGGGAGCTGTTTTTT | CASGFMLRNRTGELFF
TRBD1 | . | TRBJ1-5 | 17 | TRBV19 | TGTGCCAGTAGTATAGATCAAGCAGGGGGTGGTCATCAGCCCCAGCATTTT | CASSIDQAGGGHQPQHF
TRBD1 | . | TRBJ1-2 | 15 | TRBV28 | TGTGCCAGCAGGGCCGGGACAGGTACCAGCTATGGCTACACCTTC | CASRAGTGTSYGYTF
. | once | TRBJ2-5 | 16 | TRBV9 | TGTGCCAGCAGCGTAGATATGGGCGAACATCGAGAGACCCAGTACTTC | CASSVDMGEHRETQYF